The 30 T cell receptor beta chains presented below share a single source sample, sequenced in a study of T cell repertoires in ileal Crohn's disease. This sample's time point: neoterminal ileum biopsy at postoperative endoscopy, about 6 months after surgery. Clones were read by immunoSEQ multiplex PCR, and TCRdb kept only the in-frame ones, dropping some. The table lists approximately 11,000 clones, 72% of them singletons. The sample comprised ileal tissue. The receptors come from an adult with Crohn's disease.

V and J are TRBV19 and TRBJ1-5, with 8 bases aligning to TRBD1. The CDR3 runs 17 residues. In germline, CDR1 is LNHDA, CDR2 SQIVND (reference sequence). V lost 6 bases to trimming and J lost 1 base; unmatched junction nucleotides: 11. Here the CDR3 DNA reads TGTGCCAGTAGCCGACAGGGGCGAGGTCGGAGCAATCAGCCCCAGCATTTT. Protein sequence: CASSRQGRGRSNQPQHF.

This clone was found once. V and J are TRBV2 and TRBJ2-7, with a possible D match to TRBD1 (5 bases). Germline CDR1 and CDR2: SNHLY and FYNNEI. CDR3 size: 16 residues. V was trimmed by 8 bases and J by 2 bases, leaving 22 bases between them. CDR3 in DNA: TGTGCCAGCCGACCCTTTAGACAGAGCATAACCTACGAGCAGTACTTC. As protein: CASRPFRQSITYEQYF.

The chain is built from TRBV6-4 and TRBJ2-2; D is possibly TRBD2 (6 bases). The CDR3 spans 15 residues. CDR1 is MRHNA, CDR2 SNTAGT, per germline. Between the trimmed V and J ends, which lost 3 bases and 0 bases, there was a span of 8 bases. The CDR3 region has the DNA TGTGCCAGCAGTGAGGGAGGAGCGAACACCGGGGAGCTGTTTTTT. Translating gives CASSEGGANTGELFF.

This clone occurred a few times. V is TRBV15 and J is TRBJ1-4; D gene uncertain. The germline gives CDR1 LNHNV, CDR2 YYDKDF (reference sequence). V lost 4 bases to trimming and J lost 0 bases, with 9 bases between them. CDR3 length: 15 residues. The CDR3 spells CATSTRSATNEKLFF. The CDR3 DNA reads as TGTGCCACCAGCACCCGGTCCGCAACTAATGAAAAACTGTTTTTT.

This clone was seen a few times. CDR3 nucleotide sequence: TGTGCCAGCAGTTACTCTAACAGGGGCACTGAAGCTTTCTTT. Its protein product is CASSYSNRGTEAFF. V gene TRBV6-6 combines with J gene TRBJ1-1, with 7 bases matching TRBD1. Germline V gene data show CDR1 as MNHNY and CDR2 as SVGAGI (reference sequence). V trimming: 0 bases; J trimming: 4 bases; junction bases outside the gene matches: 2. The length of the CDR3 is 14 residues.

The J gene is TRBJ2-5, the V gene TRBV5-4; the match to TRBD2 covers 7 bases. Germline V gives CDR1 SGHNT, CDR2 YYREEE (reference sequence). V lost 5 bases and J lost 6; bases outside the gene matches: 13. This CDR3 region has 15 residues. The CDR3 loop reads CASSSAGELRKTQYF. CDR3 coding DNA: TGTGCCAGCAGTTCTGCGGGAGAATTAAGGAAGACCCAGTACTTC.

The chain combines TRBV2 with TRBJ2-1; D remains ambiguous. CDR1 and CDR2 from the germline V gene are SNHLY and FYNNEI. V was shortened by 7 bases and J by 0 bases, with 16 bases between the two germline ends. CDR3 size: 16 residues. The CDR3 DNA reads TGTGCCAGCACCCGAGAGGCTTCCAGCTCCTACAATGAGCAGTTCTTC. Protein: CASTREASSSYNEQFF.

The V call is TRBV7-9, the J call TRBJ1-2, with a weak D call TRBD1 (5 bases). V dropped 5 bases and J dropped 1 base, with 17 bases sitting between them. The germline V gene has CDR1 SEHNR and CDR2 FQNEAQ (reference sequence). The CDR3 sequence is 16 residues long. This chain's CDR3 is CASSPADTRFNYGYTF. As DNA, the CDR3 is TGTGCCAGCAGCCCGGCGGACACGCGATTTAACTATGGCTACACCTTC.

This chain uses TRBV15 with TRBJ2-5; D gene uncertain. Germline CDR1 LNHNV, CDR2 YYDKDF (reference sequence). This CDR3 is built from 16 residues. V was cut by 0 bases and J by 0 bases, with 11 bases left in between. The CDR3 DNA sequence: TGTGCCACCAGCAGAGATCTGTTCGACAACCAAGAGACCCAGTACTTC. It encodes CATSRDLFDNQETQYF.

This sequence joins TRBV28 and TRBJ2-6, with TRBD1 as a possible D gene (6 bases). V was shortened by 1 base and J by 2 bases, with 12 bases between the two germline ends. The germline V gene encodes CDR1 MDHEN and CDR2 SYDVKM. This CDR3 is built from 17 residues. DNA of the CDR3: TGTGCCAGCAGTTTATCCAGGGGCGTGACTGGGGCCAACGTCCTGACTTTC. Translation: CASSLSRGVTGANVLTF.

The CDR3 DNA reads as TGTGCCAGCAGTTTAATGGGAGTCTACGAGCAGTACTTC. Translation: CASSLMGVYEQYF. The rearrangement links TRBV28 to TRBJ2-7; D may be TRBD2 (5 bases). The germline V gene has CDR1 MDHEN and CDR2 SYDVKM. The CDR3 loop spans 13 amino acids. Trimming left V 2 bases short and J 3 bases short, with 8 bases between.

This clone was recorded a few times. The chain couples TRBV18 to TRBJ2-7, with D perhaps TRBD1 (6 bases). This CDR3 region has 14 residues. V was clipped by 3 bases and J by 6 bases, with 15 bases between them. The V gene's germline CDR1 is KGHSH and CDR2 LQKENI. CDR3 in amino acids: CASSPTGQRREQYF. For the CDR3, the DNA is TGTGCCAGCTCACCTACTGGACAGAGGCGCGAGCAGTACTTC.

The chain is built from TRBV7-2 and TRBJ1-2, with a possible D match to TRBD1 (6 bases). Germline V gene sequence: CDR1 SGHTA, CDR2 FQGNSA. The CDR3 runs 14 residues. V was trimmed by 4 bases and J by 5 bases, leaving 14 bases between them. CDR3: CASSSRRQGYGYTF. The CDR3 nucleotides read TGTGCCAGCAGCTCCCGCCGTCAGGGGTATGGCTACACCTTC.

This CDR3 reads CSAPGQGTHTGELFF. The CDR3 DNA reads TGCAGCGCACCGGGACAGGGGACCCACACCGGGGAGCTGTTTTTT. This rearrangement joins TRBV29-1 to TRBJ2-2, with 10 bases matching TRBD1. The germline V gene has CDR1 SQVTM and CDR2 ANQGSEA. The CDR3 consists of 15 residues. V dropped 7 bases and J dropped 3; count of bases not matched to a gene: 8.

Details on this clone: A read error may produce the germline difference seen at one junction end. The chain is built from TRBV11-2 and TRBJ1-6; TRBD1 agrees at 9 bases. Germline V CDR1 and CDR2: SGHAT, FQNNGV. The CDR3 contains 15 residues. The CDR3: CASRFGTGYNSPLHF. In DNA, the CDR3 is TGTGCCAGCAGATTCGGGACAGGGTATAACTCACCCCTCCACTTT. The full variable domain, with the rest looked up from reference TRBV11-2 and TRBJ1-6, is EAGVAQSPRYKIIEKRQSVAFWCNPISGHATLYWYQQILGQGPKLLIQFQNNGVVDDSQLPKDRFSAERLKGVDSTLKIQPAKLEDSAVYLCASRFGTGYNSPLHFGNGTRLTVT.

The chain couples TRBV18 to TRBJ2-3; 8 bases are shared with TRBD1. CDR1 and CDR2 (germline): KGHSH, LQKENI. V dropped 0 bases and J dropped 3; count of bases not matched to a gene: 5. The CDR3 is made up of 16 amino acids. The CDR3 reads CASSPPQGARTDTQYF. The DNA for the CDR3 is TGTGCCAGCTCACCACCGCAGGGGGCGCGAACAGATACGCAGTATTTT.

This CDR3 reads CASSLKSTGVVTEAFF. The CDR3 coding sequence is TGTGCCAGCAGCTTAAAGTCGACAGGGGTCGTGACTGAAGCTTTCTTT. This chain links TRBV7-6 with TRBJ1-1, with 8 bases identical to TRBD1. Looked up from germline, CDR1 is SGHVS and CDR2 is FNYEAQ. This CDR3 spans 16 amino acids. V gave up 2 bases and J gave up 5 bases; unmatched junction bases: 10.

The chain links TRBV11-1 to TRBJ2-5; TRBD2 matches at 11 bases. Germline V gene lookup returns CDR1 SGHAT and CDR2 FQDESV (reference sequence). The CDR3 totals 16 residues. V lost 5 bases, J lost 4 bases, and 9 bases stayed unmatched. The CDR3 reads CASSDRLAGYGETQYF. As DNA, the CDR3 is TGTGCCAGCAGCGACCGACTAGCGGGATATGGAGAGACCCAGTACTTC.

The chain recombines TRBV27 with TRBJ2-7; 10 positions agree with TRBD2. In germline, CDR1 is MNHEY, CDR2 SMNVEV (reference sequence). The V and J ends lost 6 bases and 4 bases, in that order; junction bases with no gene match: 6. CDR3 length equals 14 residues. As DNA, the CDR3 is TGTGCCAGCAGCCCCAGCGGGAGGGTATACGAGCAGTACTTC. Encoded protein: CASSPSGRVYEQYF.

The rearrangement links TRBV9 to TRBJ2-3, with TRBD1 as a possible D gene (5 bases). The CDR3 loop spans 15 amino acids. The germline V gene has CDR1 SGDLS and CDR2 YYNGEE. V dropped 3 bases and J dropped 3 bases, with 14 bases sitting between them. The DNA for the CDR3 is TGTGCCAGCAGCGGCCAGGGAATCGGGACAGATACGCAGTATTTT. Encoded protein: CASSGQGIGTDTQYF.

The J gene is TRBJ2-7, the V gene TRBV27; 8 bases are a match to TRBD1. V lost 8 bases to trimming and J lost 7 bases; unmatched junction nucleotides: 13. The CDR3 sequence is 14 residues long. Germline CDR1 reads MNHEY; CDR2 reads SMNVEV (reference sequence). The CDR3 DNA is TGTGCCAGCTCCTATCGGACAGGGCCCTGGGAGCAGTACTTC. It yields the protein CASSYRTGPWEQYF.

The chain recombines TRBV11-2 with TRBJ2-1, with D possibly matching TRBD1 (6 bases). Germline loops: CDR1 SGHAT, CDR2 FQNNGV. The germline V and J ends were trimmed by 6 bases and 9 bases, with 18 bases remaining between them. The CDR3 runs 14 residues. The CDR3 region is CASRPQGGQFEQFF. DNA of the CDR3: TGTGCCAGCAGGCCCCAAGGGGGTCAGTTTGAGCAGTTCTTC.

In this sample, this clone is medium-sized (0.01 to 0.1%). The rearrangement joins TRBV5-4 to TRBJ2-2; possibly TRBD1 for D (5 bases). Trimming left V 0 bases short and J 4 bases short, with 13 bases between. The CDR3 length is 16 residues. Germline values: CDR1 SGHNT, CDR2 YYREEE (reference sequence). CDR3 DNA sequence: TGTGCCAGCAGCTTGGAGGCAGGGTATAGCACCGGGGAGCTGTTTTTT. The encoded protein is CASSLEAGYSTGELFF.

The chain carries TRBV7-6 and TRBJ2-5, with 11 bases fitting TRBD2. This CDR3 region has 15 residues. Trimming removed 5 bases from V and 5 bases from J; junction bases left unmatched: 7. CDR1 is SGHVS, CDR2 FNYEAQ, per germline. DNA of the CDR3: TGTGCCAGCAGCCCACCTACTAGCGGGAGTGAGACCCAGTACTTC. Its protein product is CASSPPTSGSETQYF.

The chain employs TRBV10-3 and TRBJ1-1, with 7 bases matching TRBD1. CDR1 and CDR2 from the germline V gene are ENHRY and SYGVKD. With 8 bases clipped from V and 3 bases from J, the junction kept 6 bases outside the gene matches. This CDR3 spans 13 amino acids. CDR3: CAISRDSYTEAFF. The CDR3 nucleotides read TGTGCCATCTCCCGGGACAGCTACACTGAAGCTTTCTTT.

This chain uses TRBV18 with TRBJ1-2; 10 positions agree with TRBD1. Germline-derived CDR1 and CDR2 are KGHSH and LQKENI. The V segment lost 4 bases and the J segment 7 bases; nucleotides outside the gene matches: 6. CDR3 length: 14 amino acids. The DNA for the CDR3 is TGTGCCAGCTCACGGGACAGGGGTAATAGTGGCTACACCTTC. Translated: CASSRDRGNSGYTF.

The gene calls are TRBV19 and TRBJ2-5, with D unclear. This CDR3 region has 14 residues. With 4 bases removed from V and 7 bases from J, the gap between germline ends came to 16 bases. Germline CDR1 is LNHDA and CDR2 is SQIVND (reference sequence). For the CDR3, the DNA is TGTGCCAGTAGTACCCTGGGTGGGTCGGGGACCCAGTACTTC. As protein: CASSTLGGSGTQYF.

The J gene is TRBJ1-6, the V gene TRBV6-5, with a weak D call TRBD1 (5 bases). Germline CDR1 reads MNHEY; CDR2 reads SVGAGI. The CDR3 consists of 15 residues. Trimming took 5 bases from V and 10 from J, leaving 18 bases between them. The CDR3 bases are TGTGCCAGCAGTCGGGGGGGACCCGAGGAATCACCCCTCCACTTT. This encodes CASSRGGPEESPLHF.

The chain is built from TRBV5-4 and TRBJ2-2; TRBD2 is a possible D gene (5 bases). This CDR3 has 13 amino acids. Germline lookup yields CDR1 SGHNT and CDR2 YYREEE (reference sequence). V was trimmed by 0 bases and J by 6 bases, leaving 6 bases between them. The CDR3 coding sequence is TGTGCCAGCAGCTTGGAGAGGGCCGGGGAGCTGTTTTTT. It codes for CASSLERAGELFF.

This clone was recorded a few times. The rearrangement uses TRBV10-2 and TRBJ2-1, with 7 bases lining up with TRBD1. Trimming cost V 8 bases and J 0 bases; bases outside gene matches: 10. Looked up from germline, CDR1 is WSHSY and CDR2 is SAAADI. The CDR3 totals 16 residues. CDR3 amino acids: CASLDTGASSYNEQFF. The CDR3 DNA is TGCGCCAGCCTAGACACAGGGGCAAGCTCCTACAATGAGCAGTTCTTC.